These 27 T cell receptor beta chains were sequenced from one sample in a study of tumour-infiltrating T cells in Burkitt lymphoma (TCRdb year 2020). The library was built by means of the immunoSEQ multiplex PCR assay. TCRdb re-hosts the immuneACCESS table, in-frame sequences only. Its copies lack some clones; in the studies checked, an unresolved V gene accounts for under half of them, and the cause for the rest is not known. Recorded for this sample are around 17,000 clones; roughly 80% of them occurred a single time. 2% to 2.5% of the sample goes to the ten largest clones. Sequencing was performed on tumor tissue. The receptors were sampled from a human donor with diffuse large B-cell lymphoma.

On this clone itself: A junction end diverges from the germline sequence, so it may reflect a read error. This chain connects TRBV10-3 to TRBJ1-2; unclear D gene. This CDR3 region has 15 residues. Looked up from germline, CDR1 is ENHRY and CDR2 is SYGVKD. DNA of the CDR3: TGTGCTATCAGTGAGTCAAGGGAAGATGGCTATGGCTACACCTTC. Amino acid sequence: CAISESREDGYGYTF.

This chain uses TRBV13 with TRBJ2-4; TRBD2 is a possible D gene (5 bases). The germline gives CDR1 PRHDT, CDR2 FYEKMQ (reference sequence). V was pared by 2 bases and J by 6 bases, with 14 bases between. The CDR3 sequence is 15 residues long. DNA for the CDR3: TGTGCCAGCAGCTTATCAATCGGGAATGGAAACATTCAGTACTTC. Its translation is CASSLSIGNGNIQYF. The full variable domain, completed using reference TRBV13 and TRBJ2-4, is AAGVIQSPRHLIKEKRETATLKCYPIPRHDTVYWYQQGPGQDPQFLISFYEKMQSDKGSIPDRFSAQQFSDYHSELNMSSLELGDSALYFCASSLSIGNGNIQYFGAGTRLSVL.

The chain employs TRBV12-2 and TRBJ2-1; no check of the table's D call, TRBD2, against the DNA was made. TRBV12-2 is recorded as a pseudogene. There are 16 residues in the CDR3. The CDR3 reads CASRFSSGRELSEQFF. The DNA for the CDR3 is TGTGCAAGTCGCTTCTCAAGCGGGAGGGAACTCAGTGAGCAGTTCTTC.

The rearrangement joins TRBV4-1 to TRBJ2-5; D may be TRBD1 (5 bases). This CDR3 contains 15 residues. V lost 2 bases and J 2 bases, leaving 12 bases between the germline ends. The V gene's germline CDR1 is MGHRA and CDR2 YSYEKL. The CDR3 loop reads CASSQLEGAQETQYF. The CDR3, as DNA: TGCGCCAGCAGCCAATTGGAAGGGGCTCAAGAGACCCAGTACTTC.

V usage is TRBV10-3 and J usage is TRBJ2-3; D possibly corresponds to TRBD2 (6 bases). V was trimmed by 7 bases and J by 4 bases, leaving 12 bases between them. The V gene's germline CDR1 is ENHRY and CDR2 SYGVKD. The CDR3 has 13 amino acids. The CDR3 sequence: CAITDGGADTQYF. DNA of the CDR3: TGTGCCATCACCGACGGAGGGGCAGATACGCAGTATTTT.

A note on this clone: Additional DNA sequences in this sample encode the identical CDR3. The rearrangement links TRBV4-3 to TRBJ2-5; 7 positions match TRBD2. Germline trimming cut 1 base from V and 1 base from J; bases unmatched to any gene: 6. Germline lookup yields CDR1 LGHNA and CDR2 YSLEER. This CDR3 is 16 amino acids long. The CDR3 DNA is TGCGCCAGCAGCCAAGGTTCTAGCGGACCCCAAGAGACCCAGTACTTC. It is translated as CASSQGSSGPQETQYF.

The genes are TRBV19 and TRBJ2-2; the match to TRBD1 covers 9 bases. This CDR3 is built from 15 residues. The germline V gene has CDR1 LNHDA and CDR2 SQIVND (reference sequence). V was pared by 5 bases and J by 6 bases, with 7 bases of the junction left unmatched. As DNA, the CDR3 is TGTGCCAGTAGTGCCGGGACAGGGTATGCCGGGGAGCTGTTTTTT. It specifies CASSAGTGYAGELFF.

This chain uses TRBV4-3 with TRBJ2-1; D ambiguous. Germline V gene sequence: CDR1 LGHNA, CDR2 YSLEER. The CDR3 extends over 13 amino acids. The germline V and J ends were trimmed by 0 bases and 5 bases, with 5 bases remaining between them. CDR3 DNA sequence: TGCGCCAGCAGCCAAGATTACGACAATGAGCAGTTCTTC. Translated: CASSQDYDNEQFF.

This chain joins TRBV11-2 and TRBJ1-6; tentative D call: TRBD1 (5 bases). The CDR3 has 14 residues. CDR1 and CDR2 (germline): SGHAT, FQNNGV. Trimming took off 5 bases at V and 10 bases at J, with 15 bases between the two ends. CDR3 amino acids: CASSPRDSISPLHF. CDR3 in DNA: TGTGCCAGCAGCCCCCGGGACTCCATCTCACCCCTCCACTTT.

This sequence joins TRBV7-2 and TRBJ2-1; D gene uncertain. Trimming took 2 bases from V and 8 from J, leaving 4 bases between them. The CDR3 runs 11 residues. Germline V gene lookup returns CDR1 SGHTA and CDR2 FQGNSA. The CDR3 region is CASSLYYEQFF. The CDR3, as DNA: TGTGCCAGCAGCTTATACTATGAGCAGTTCTTC.

The chain links TRBV19 to TRBJ1-1, with D perhaps TRBD1 (6 bases). With 8 bases removed from V and 6 bases from J, the gap between germline ends came to 13 bases. The CDR3 has 12 amino acids. Germline V CDR1 and CDR2: LNHDA, SQIVND (reference sequence). CDR3 sequence (DNA): TGTGCCAGTCGGGGGCCCAGCCCTGAAGCTTTCTTT. Its protein is CASRGPSPEAFF. The variable domain in full, with the rest retrieved from reference TRBV19 and TRBJ1-1, is DGGITQSPKYLFRKEGQNVTLSCEQNLNHDAMYWYRQDPGQGLRLIYYSQIVNDFQKGDIAEGYSVSREKKESFPLTVTSAQKNPTAFYLCASRGPSPEAFFGQGTRLTVV.

The chain combines TRBV19 with TRBJ2-3; TRBD2 matches at 7 bases. The J segment lost 3 bases and the V segment lost 6 bases, leaving 15 bases of the junction unmatched. Germline-derived CDR1 and CDR2 are LNHDA and SQIVND (reference sequence). This CDR3 has 17 residues. DNA of the CDR3: TGTGCCAGTAGCCTTCAAGTTGGGACCGGGGGGACAGATACGCAGTATTTT. It codes for CASSLQVGTGGTDTQYF.

This clone was seen only once. The chain combines TRBV7-6 with TRBJ2-1; D is perhaps TRBD1 or TRBD2 (6 bases each). Germline V gene lookup returns CDR1 SGHVS and CDR2 FNYEAQ. The ends were cut back, 1 base at V and 2 bases at J, with 9 bases in the middle. This CDR3 is 15 amino acids long. CDR3 DNA sequence: TGTGCCAGCAGCTTAGAGAGGGGGGCCTACAATGAGCAGTTCTTC. Protein product: CASSLERGAYNEQFF.

This clone was seen just once. This chain uses TRBV9 with TRBJ2-3; no firm D call. V gave up 3 bases and J gave up 6 bases, with 8 bases separating them. There are 12 residues in the CDR3. Per the germline V gene, CDR1 is SGDLS and CDR2 is YYNGEE. The CDR3 DNA follows: TGTGCCAGCAGCGCCTATGGGGATACGCAGTATTTT. Its translation: CASSAYGDTQYF.

The rearrangement uses TRBV4-3 and TRBJ1-1; D gene ambiguous. The CDR3 covers 16 residues. Per germline, CDR1 LGHNA and CDR2 YSLEER. Trimming removed 0 bases from V and 5 bases from J, with 16 bases in between. The CDR3 coding sequence is TGCGCCAGCAGCCAAGATGAGCAGGCTGGATGGACTGAAGCTTTCTTT. Translation: CASSQDEQAGWTEAFF.

The V and J genes are TRBV4-1 and TRBJ1-4; D not certain. This CDR3 has 12 amino acids. V was pared by 3 bases and J by 5 bases, with 4 bases between. The germline gives CDR1 MGHRA, CDR2 YSYEKL. The CDR3 loop is CASSQPNEKLFF. The CDR3 DNA sequence: TGCGCCAGCAGCCAGCCCAATGAAAAACTGTTTTTT.

The rearrangement uses TRBV13 and TRBJ1-2, with D tentatively TRBD1 (5 bases). Germline V gene lookup returns CDR1 PRHDT and CDR2 FYEKMQ (reference sequence). The ends were cut back, 0 bases at V and 4 bases at J, with 12 bases in the middle. The CDR3 runs to 15 residues. The CDR3 DNA follows: TGTGCCAGCAGCTTAGGGGTTGACAGTTCCTATGGCTACACCTTC. This translates into CASSLGVDSSYGYTF.

The gene calls are TRBV18 and TRBJ1-2; D uncertain. Trimming took off 3 bases at V and 7 bases at J, with 12 bases between the two ends. CDR3 length: 13 residues. Per the germline V gene, CDR1 is KGHSH and CDR2 is LQKENI. The CDR3 DNA reads as TGTGCCAGCTCACCCTCCGCTTCGGGTGGCTACACCTTC. Residues: CASSPSASGGYTF.

This chain links TRBV27 with TRBJ1-5, with TRBD1 identical over 8 bases. This CDR3 region has 15 residues. Germline CDR1 and CDR2: MNHEY and SMNVEV (reference sequence). The J segment lost 2 bases and the V segment lost 5 bases, leaving 5 bases of the junction unmatched. The CDR3 spells CASSLGTGGNQPQHF. The DNA for the CDR3 is TGTGCCAGCAGTCTTGGGACAGGCGGCAATCAGCCCCAGCATTTT.

This rearrangement joins TRBV4-3 to TRBJ2-1; D possibly corresponds to TRBD1 (5 bases). The CDR3 runs to 15 residues. Trimming left V 1 base short and J 6 bases short, with 13 bases between. Germline V gives CDR1 LGHNA, CDR2 YSLEER. In nucleotides, the CDR3 is TGCGCCAGCAGCCAAGGGAACGCAGGGTTCAATGAGCAGTTCTTC. This codes for CASSQGNAGFNEQFF.

J is TRBJ1-1 and V is TRBV6-6; no firm D call. Germline V gene sequence: CDR1 MNHNY, CDR2 SVGAGI (reference sequence). Trimming shortened V by 6 bases and J by 1 base, and 12 bases separated the two germline ends. The CDR3 is made up of 14 amino acids. In DNA form, the CDR3 reads TGTGCCAGCAGGTCTGACCCTTCGAACACTGAAGCTTTCTTT. Its protein product is CASRSDPSNTEAFF.

The rearrangement uses TRBV29-1 and TRBJ1-4; 11 bases agree with TRBD1. CDR3 length: 13 amino acids. Germline values: CDR1 SQVTM, CDR2 ANQGSEA. The ends lost 5 bases at V and 10 bases at J; junction bases unmatched: 6. The CDR3 DNA is TGCAGCGTTCGAGGGACAGGGGGGGGAAAACTGTTTTTT. Amino acids: CSVRGTGGGKLFF. The whole variable domain, remainder taken from reference TRBV29-1 and TRBJ1-4, is SAVISQKPSRDICQRGTSLTIQCQVDSQVTMMFWYRQQPGQSLTLIATANQGSEATYESGFVIDKFPISRPNLTFSTLTVSNMSPEDSSIYLCSVRGTGGGKLFFGSGTQLSVL.

The chain combines TRBV19 with TRBJ2-3; D possibly corresponds to TRBD2 (6 bases). The V end lost 6 bases, the J end lost 0 bases, and 22 bases lay between the germline ends. Germline V CDR1 and CDR2: LNHDA, SQIVND (reference sequence). The CDR3 is made up of 18 amino acids. CDR3 sequence (DNA): TGTGCCAGTAGCGTTAGCGGAGGGCTCCTCTCTAGCACAGATACGCAGTATTTT. This translates into CASSVSGGLLSSTDTQYF.

The J gene is TRBJ2-7, the V gene TRBV19; tentatively, D is TRBD2 (5 bases). There are 13 residues in the CDR3. V lost 4 bases, J lost 2 bases, and 9 bases lay in between. CDR1 is LNHDA and CDR2 is SQIVND in the germline V gene (reference sequence). The CDR3 DNA reads TGTGCCAGTAGTACGTCACTAGCCTACGAGCAGTACTTC. This sequence encodes CASSTSLAYEQYF.

The chain has TRBV29-1 and TRBJ1-1; the D gene is possibly TRBD1 (5 bases). The germline V gene has CDR1 SQVTM and CDR2 ANQGSEA. The CDR3 has 14 amino acids. The CDR3 region is CNVRKGAINTEAFF. In nucleotides, the CDR3 is TGCAACGTGAGAAAAGGGGCGATCAACACTGAAGCTTTCTTT.

The chain employs TRBV4-3 and TRBJ2-2; 10 nucleotides align to TRBD2. The CDR3 is 17 residues long. The germline gives CDR1 LGHNA, CDR2 YSLEER. The V and J ends lost 1 base and 6 bases, in that order; junction bases with no gene match: 8. CDR3 nucleotides: TGCGCCAGCAGCCAAGCGCTCAGCGGGAGGGCCCCCGGGGAGCTGTTTTTT. It specifies CASSQALSGRAPGELFF.

This chain uses TRBV7-2 with TRBJ2-7; maybe TRBD1 (6 bases). This CDR3 comprises 15 residues. V gave up 2 bases and J gave up 2 bases, with 13 bases separating them. Germline CDR1 and CDR2: SGHTA and FQGNSA. The chain's CDR3 is CASSLTQGQAYEQYF. As DNA, the CDR3 is TGTGCCAGCAGCTTAACCCAGGGACAAGCCTACGAGCAGTACTTC.